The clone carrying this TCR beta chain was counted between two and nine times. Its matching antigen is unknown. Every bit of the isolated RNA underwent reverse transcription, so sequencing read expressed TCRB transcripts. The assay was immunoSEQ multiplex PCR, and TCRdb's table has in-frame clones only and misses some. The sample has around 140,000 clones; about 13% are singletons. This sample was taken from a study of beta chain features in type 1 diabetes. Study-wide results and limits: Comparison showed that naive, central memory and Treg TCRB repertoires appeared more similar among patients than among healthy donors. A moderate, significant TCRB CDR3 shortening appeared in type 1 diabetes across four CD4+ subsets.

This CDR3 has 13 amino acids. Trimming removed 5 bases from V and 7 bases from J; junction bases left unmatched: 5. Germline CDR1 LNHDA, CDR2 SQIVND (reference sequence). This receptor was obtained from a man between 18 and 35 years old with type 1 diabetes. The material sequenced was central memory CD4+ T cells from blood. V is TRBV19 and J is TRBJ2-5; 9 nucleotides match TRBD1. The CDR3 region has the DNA TGTGCCAGTAGTCCCCCGGGACAGGGGACCCAGTACTTC. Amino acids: CASSPPGQGTQYF. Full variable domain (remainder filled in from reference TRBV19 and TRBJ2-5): DGGITQSPKYLFRKEGQNVTLSCEQNLNHDAMYWYRQDPGQGLRLIYYSQIVNDFQKGDIAEGYSVSREKKESFPLTVTSAQKNPTAFYLCASSPPGQGTQYFGPGTRLLVL.